The present TCR beta chain was sequenced within a study of control samples from healthy donors and cancer patients (dated by TCRdb to the early 2020s). The library was made by the immunoSEQ multiplex PCR assay. Drawn from immuneACCESS, this table holds only the in-frame rearrangements with V and J called that TCRdb kept. Clones are partly lost; checked studies trace under half to an unresolved V gene and leave the rest unexplained. The sample data list about 250,000 clones, and roughly 80% of these were observed just once. The leading ten clones occupy about 14% of the sample. For this clone: No cognate antigen has been identified for it. No base quality information exists; no much larger clone differs at one position.

CDR1 and CDR2, per the germline V gene, are MGHRA and YSYEKL. Relative to germline, V is missing 3 bases and J is missing 1 base, with 6 bases of the junction outside any gene match. The CDR3 numbers 17 residues from cysteine through phenylalanine. The only DNA kept is the CDR3, 51 bases in frame from the first base. Sequenced: PBMCs. Rearrangement joined TRBV4-1 to TRBJ1-6; 7 of the junction bases match TRBD1. This sequence originates from an older woman with lung cancer. The CDR3 region reads CASSQRTGESYNSPLHF. The DNA is TGCGCCAGCAGCCAGCGTACAGGGGAATCCTATAATTCACCCCTCCACTTT.